The clone carrying this TCR beta chain was counted between two and nine times. Its antigen is still unknown. The data are from a study of T cells after yellow fever vaccination. Overall study findings and caveats: The secondary response was weaker, and its peak arrived faster, on day 5 versus 15.

Germline V lookup: CDR1 MRHNA, CDR2 SNTAGT. The V gene end was trimmed by 3 bases and the J gene end by 8 bases; junction bases not matched to a gene: 4. The CDR3 length is 14 residues. Conversion of TCR transcripts into cDNA relied on 5'RACE template switching, which added a universal primer site and UMIs. TCRdb reprocessed the 5' RACE reads with MiXCR, giving one entry per CDR3 protein. The data contain around 350,000 distinct CDR3 sequences, roughly 6.2% of them singletons. The specimen was PBMCs, collected 5 days after the yellow fever booster vaccination. The chain recombines TRBV6-4 with TRBJ2-1; 10 nucleotides line up with TRBD2. The sequence came from a man younger than 45 who received the YFV17D yellow fever vaccine. In nucleotides, the CDR3 is TGTGCCAGCAGTGAAGCGGGAGGGTCATATGAGCAGTTCTTC. This encodes CASSEAGGSYEQFF.